This TCR beta chain was retrieved from a study of OX40 agonist ivuxolimab in advanced cancers. Clones were read by immunoSEQ multiplex PCR, and TCRdb kept only the in-frame ones, dropping some. This sample has around 74,000 clones; 80% to 90% occur once, and the top ten carry less than 6%. About this clone itself: Its matching antigen is unknown.

V shed 7 bases, J shed 14 bases, and the junction held 13 bases outside the gene matches. This CDR3 is built from 14 residues. Germline V CDR1 and CDR2: MNHNS, SASEGT. Findings and limits, study-wide: On average, CD8+ T cells had more expanded clones than CD4+. There was clonal expansion of CD4+ and CD8+ blood T cells by week 6 at 0.1 to 3.0 mg/kg.

This chain links TRBV6-1 with TRBJ2-1; 11 bases are shared with TRBD2. The material sequenced was CD4+ or CD8+ T cells sorted from blood, taken in a trial of the OX40 agonist ivuxolimab. The sequence was collected from an adult with an advanced solid tumor such as melanoma, head and neck, liver or kidney cancer. This chain's CDR3 is CASMKLAGDGFKFF. The CDR3, as DNA: TGTGCCAGCATGAAACTAGCGGGAGATGGGTTTAAGTTCTTC.